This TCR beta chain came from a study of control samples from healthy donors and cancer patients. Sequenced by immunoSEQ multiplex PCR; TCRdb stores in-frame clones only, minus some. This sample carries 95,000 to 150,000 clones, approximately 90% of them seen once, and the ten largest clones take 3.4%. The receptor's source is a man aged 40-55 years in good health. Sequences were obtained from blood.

The CDR3 is CASSLDRNQPQHF. CDR3 in DNA: TGTGCCAGCAGTTTAGACCGCAATCAGCCCCAGCATTTT. V gene TRBV12-3 or TRBV12-4 combines with J gene TRBJ1-5; D ambiguous. The CDR3 runs 13 residues. The germline V and J ends were trimmed by 1 base and 2 bases, with 3 bases remaining between them.